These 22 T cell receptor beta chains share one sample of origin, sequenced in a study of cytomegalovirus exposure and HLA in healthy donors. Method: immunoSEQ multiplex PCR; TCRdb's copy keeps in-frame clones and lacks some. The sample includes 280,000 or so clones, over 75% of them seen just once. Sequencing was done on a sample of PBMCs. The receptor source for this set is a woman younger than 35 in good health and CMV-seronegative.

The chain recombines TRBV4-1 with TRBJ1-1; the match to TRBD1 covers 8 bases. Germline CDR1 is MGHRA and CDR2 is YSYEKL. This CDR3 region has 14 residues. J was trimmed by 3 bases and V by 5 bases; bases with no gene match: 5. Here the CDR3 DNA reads TGCGCCAGCAGCTCGACAGGGGCGGACACTGAAGCTTTCTTT. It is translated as CASSSTGADTEAFF.

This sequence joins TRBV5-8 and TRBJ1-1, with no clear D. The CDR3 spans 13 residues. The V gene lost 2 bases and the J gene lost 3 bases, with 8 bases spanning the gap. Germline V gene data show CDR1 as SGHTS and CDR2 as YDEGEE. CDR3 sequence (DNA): TGTGCCAGCAGCTTCCTACTGTACACTGAAGCTTTCTTT. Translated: CASSFLLYTEAFF.

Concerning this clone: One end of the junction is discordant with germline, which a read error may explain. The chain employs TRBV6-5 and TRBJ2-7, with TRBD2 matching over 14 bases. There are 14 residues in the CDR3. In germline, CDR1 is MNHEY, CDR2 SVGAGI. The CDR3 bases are TGTGCCAGCAGCCGAACCGGGACTAGCGGGAGACGGGACTTC. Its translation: CASSRTGTSGRRDF.

CDR3 sequence (DNA): TGTGCCAGCAGCCCGCTACGAGGGGGAACAGATACGCAGTATTTT. Translated, it gives CASSPLRGGTDTQYF. The rearrangement links TRBV7-8 to TRBJ2-3; D possibly corresponds to TRBD1 (6 bases). CDR1 SGHVS and CDR2 FQNEAQ come from the germline V gene. V lost 5 bases to trimming and J lost 3 bases, with 15 bases between them. This CDR3 spans 15 amino acids.

The CDR3 reads CASWGGWGDTEAFF. CDR3 in DNA: TGTGCGTCCTGGGGGGGGTGGGGCGACACTGAAGCTTTCTTT. The chain couples TRBV7-9 to TRBJ1-1, with a possible D match to TRBD1 (5 bases). This CDR3 region has 14 residues. CDR1 and CDR2 from the germline V gene are SEHNR and FQNEAQ (reference sequence).

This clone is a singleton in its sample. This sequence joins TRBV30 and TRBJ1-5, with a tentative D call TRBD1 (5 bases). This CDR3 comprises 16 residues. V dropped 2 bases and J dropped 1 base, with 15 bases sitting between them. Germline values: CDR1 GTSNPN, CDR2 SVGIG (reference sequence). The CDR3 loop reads CAWSIRGWGSNQPQHF. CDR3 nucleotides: TGTGCCTGGAGTATTCGGGGGTGGGGGAGCAATCAGCCCCAGCATTTT.

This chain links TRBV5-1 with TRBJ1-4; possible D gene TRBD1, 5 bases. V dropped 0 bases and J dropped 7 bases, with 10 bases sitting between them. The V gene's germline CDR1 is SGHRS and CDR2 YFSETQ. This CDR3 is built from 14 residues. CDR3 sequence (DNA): TGCGCCAGCAGCTTGGAAGGGGCCGGTGAAAAACTGTTTTTT. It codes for CASSLEGAGEKLFF.

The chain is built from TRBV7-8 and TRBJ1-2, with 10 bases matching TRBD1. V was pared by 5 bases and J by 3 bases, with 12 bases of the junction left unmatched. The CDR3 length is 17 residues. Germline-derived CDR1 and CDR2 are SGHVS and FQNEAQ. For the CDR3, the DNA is TGTGCCAGCAGCGACAGACAGGGGGCCCGATCGTACTATGGCTACACCTTC. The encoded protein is CASSDRQGARSYYGYTF.

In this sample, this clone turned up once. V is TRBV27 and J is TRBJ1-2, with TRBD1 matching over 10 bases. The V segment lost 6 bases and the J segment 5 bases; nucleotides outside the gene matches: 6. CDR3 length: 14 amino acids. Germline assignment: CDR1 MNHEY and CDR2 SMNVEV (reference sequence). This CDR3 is CASRGGQGKYGYTF. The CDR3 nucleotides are TGTGCCAGCAGGGGGGGACAGGGGAAGTATGGCTACACCTTC.

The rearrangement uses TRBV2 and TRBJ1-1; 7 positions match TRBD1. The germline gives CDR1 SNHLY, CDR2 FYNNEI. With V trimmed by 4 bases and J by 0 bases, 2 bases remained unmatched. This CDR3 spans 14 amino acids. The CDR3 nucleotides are TGTGCCAGCAGTGGTGACAGGGTGAACACTGAAGCTTTCTTT. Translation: CASSGDRVNTEAFF.

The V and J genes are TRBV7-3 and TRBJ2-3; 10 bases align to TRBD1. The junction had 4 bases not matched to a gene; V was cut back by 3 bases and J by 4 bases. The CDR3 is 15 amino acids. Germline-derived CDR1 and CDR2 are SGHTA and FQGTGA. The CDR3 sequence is CASSFGDRGADTQYF. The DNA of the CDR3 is TGTGCCAGCAGCTTTGGGGACAGGGGTGCAGATACGCAGTATTTT.

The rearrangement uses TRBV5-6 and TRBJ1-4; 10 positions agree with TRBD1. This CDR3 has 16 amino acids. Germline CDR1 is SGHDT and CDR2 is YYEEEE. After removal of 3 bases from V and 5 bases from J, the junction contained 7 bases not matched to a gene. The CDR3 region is CASSWGTGAQNEKLFF. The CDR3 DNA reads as TGTGCCAGCAGCTGGGGGACAGGGGCGCAGAATGAAAAACTGTTTTTT.

The chain's CDR3 is CASSLRTSSFYGYTF. The CDR3 DNA sequence: TGTGCCAGCAGCTTGAGGACATCAAGTTTCTATGGCTACACCTTC. This chain links TRBV5-6 with TRBJ1-2; D is perhaps TRBD1 (5 bases). The germline CDR1 and CDR2 sequences are SGHDT and YYEEEE. Trimming stripped 1 base from V and 4 bases from J, with 14 bases between. The CDR3 is 15 residues long. Variable domain in full (rest from reference TRBV5-6 and TRBJ1-2): DAGVTQSPTHLIKTRGQQVTLRCSPKSGHDTVSWYQQALGQGPQFIFQYYEEEERQRGNFPDRFSGHQFPNYSSELNVNALLLGDSALYLCASSLRTSSFYGYTFGSGTRLTVV.

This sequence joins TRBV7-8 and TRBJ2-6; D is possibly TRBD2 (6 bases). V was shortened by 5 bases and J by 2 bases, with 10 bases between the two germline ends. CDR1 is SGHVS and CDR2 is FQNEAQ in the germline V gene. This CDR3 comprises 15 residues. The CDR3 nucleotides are TGTGCCAGCAGCGGAGGGACGGCTGGGGCCAACGTCCTGACTTTC. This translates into CASSGGTAGANVLTF.

CDR3 bases: TGTGCCAGCAGTATCCTGACAGAGCGATACACTGAAGCTTTCTTT. Its translation is CASSILTERYTEAFF. J is TRBJ1-1 and V is TRBV6-5; TRBD1 might be the D (5 bases). This CDR3 region has 15 residues. Deletions cut 5 bases from V and 3 bases from J, with 16 bases between. Germline values: CDR1 MNHEY, CDR2 SVGAGI.

The CDR3 DNA reads TGCAGCGCCACCCCAACATTTAGCGGGAGGGCCATCGACTACAATGAGCAGTTCTTC. Its translation is CSATPTFSGRAIDYNEQFF. This chain links TRBV29-1 with TRBJ2-1; 11 bases line up with TRBD2. Germline trimming cut 7 bases from V and 3 bases from J; bases unmatched to any gene: 20. This CDR3 spans 19 amino acids. Germline values: CDR1 SQVTM, CDR2 ANQGSEA.

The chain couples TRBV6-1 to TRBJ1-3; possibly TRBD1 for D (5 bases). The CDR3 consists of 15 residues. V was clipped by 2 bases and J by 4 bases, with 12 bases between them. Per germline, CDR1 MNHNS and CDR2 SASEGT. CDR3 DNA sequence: TGTGCCAGCAGTGAATCTGGAGGGGCCGGAAACACCATATATTTT. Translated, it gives CASSESGGAGNTIYF.

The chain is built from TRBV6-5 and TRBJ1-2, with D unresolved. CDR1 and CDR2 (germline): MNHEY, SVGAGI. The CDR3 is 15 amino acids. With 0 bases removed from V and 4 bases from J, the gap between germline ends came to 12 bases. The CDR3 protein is CASSYSVLGGYGYTF. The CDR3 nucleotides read TGTGCCAGCAGTTACTCCGTTCTAGGAGGCTATGGCTACACCTTC.

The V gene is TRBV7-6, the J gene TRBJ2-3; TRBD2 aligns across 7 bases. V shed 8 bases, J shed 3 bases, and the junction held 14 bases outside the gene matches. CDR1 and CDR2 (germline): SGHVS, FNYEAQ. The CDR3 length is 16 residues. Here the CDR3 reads CASGEERGRRTDTQYF. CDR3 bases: TGTGCCAGCGGGGAGGAGCGGGGACGGAGAACAGATACGCAGTATTTT.

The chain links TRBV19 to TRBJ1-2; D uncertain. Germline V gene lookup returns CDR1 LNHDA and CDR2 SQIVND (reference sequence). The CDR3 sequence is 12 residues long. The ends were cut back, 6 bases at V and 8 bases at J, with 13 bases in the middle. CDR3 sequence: CASSLGEGGYTF. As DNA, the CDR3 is TGTGCCAGTAGCCTCGGGGAGGGCGGCTACACCTTC.

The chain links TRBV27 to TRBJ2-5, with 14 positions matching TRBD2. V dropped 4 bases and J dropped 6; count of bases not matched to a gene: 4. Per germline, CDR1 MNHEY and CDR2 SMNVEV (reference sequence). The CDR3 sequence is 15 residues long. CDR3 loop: CASSSGTSGRKTQYF. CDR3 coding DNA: TGTGCCAGCAGTTCCGGGACTAGCGGGAGAAAGACCCAGTACTTC.

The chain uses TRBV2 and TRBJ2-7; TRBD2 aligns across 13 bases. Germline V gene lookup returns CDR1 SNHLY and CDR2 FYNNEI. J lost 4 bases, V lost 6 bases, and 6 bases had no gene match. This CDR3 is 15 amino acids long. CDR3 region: CASSPPGLAGYEQYF. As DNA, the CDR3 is TGTGCCAGCAGCCCTCCGGGACTAGCGGGGTACGAGCAGTACTTC.